This T cell receptor beta chain was identified during a study of graft-versus-host responses after intestinal transplantation (dated by TCRdb to the early 2020s). For context, the study as a whole: Multivisceral, liver-intestinal, or isolated intestinal transplants were received by the recipients. Anti-thymocyte globulin induction was given to all recipients, followed by maintenance tacrolimus and steroids for approximately three years. Graft-versus-host and host-versus-graft alloreactive T cell clones were tracked in the graft, circulation and bone marrow after intestinal transplantation using bulk TCR-beta CDR3 sequencing. To identify alloreactive clones, pre-transplant mixed lymphocyte reaction products were sequenced and compared with unstimulated pre-transplant donor and recipient T cells. The cohort enrolled about two dozen intestinal transplant recipients, one of whom was a retransplant, and a few patients without pretransplant specimens were excluded. A peak of at least 4% donor T cells among recipient peripheral blood mononuclear cells was the definition used for donor T cell macrochimerism. Samples from a few later patients were sequenced in-house on an Illumina MiSeq with MiXCR processing rather than by the commercial service. General findings and caveats noted by the study authors: Peak levels of circulating GvH clones were associated with declines in HvG clones early after transplant. The relatively low number and heterogeneity of intestinal transplant patients limited the conclusions. GvH clones were detected in recipient bone marrow, and some appeared earlier in ileal mucosa or blood, consistent with an intestinal mucosal origin. In patients with donor T cell macrochimerism, the allografts had high GvH to HvG T cell clonal ratios.

With respect to this clone: Its antigen is unknown. Qualities for individual bases were not recorded, and no much larger clone is one base off.

V lost 4 bases and J lost 6 bases, and the count of bases not matched to a germline gene is 7. The germline V gene provides CDR1 SGHTS and CDR2 YDEGEE. The CDR3 contains 15 residues, cysteine and phenylalanine counted. Solely the CDR3 DNA is kept, with 45 bases framed from the first base. Libraries were made using the immunoSEQ multiplex PCR assay. For most patients, genomic DNA was isolated with the Qiagen DNeasy Blood and Tissue Kit and sent frozen to Adaptive Biotechnologies for TCR sequencing. High-throughput TCR-beta CDR3 sequencing of genomic DNA from most patients was performed by Adaptive Biotechnologies. In the original analysis: TCR sequencing data were retrieved from Adaptive's ImmunoSEQ software for around 20 patients, whereas three other patients were processed with MiXCR and VDJtools. To correct CD4 versus CD8 sorting errors, sequences present in both subsets at a frequency ratio below 5:1 were removed. Because the origin of CDR3 nucleotide sequences shared between donor and recipient could not be assigned, those sequences were removed. Alloreactive clones required at least 2-fold expansion over unstimulated cells and minimum CFSE-low frequency of 0.002% (template counts) or 0.001% (read counts). A clone was considered mappable if detected in the sequenced pre-transplant spleen, lymph node, or MLR CFSE-low populations of the donor or recipient. Cumulative frequency of alloreactive clones was calculated as a percentage of all sequences weighted by copy number. TCRdb carries this immuneACCESS record with in-frame sequences only. Its versions omit some clonotypes, under half of them owing to an unresolved V gene in the studies checked, with the rest unexplained. V and J calls and clone size are as listed in that table; D and trimming were resolved from the DNA. The sample table lists about 110,000 clones, around 95% of them with a count of one. 0.4% to 0.65% of the sample is taken by the ten largest.

The time point label on this specimen signifies: cells obtained before transplantation from donor or recipient. CD3+CD4+ and CD3+CD8+ populations were FACS-sorted from unstimulated pre-transplant donor and recipient cells taken from spleen or lymph nodes. This TCR derives from a human donor who received an intestinal transplant. This material consisted of unstimulated CD8+ T cells sorted from spleen or lymph node cells, taken before intestinal transplant. Recombination linked TRBV5-8 to TRBJ2-1; 10 of the junction bases match TRBD1. Here the CDR3 is given as CASSTWTGGVNEQFF. The nucleotide sequence is TGTGCCAGCAGCACCTGGACAGGGGGGGTCAATGAGCAGTTCTTC.